This TCR beta chain was retrieved from a study of human T cells and chemical hapten exposure. Background on the study: Patches with 0.01% DPC went on the upper back, and the tests were read at 6 days. Study findings and constraints: The study found that DPC sensitization did not change TCRs above 1 in 1000 frequency.

For the library, individual cDNA molecules each received unique molecular identifiers. TCRdb analysed the RACE reads with MiXCR anew, one entry per CDR3 protein. Here the sample spans 300,000 to 450,000 distinct CDR3 sequences, 5.1% being singletons. Time point: pre-sensitization, week 0. The treatment denotes: therapeutic diphenylcyclopropenone sensitization with weekly scalp DPC. The table lists this clonotype with many counts. Its antigen remains unidentified. CDR1 is MNHEY and CDR2 is SVGAGI in the germline V gene. J was trimmed by 3 bases and V by 0 bases; bases with no gene match: 10. The CDR3 contains 17 residues.

The source is a woman aged 50 to 65 with alopecia areata. Some clones in this sample may be carry-over from other donors' samples. Here the sequenced sample was whole blood, taken in connection with sensitization to the hapten diphenylcyclopropenone (DPC). The J gene is TRBJ2-5, the V gene TRBV6-5, with 7 bases identical to TRBD2. Written as DNA, the CDR3 is TGTGCCAGCAGTTACTCTTTCTCTAGTCTAGCGGAAGAGACCCAGTACTTC. Its translation: CASSYSFSSLAEETQYF.